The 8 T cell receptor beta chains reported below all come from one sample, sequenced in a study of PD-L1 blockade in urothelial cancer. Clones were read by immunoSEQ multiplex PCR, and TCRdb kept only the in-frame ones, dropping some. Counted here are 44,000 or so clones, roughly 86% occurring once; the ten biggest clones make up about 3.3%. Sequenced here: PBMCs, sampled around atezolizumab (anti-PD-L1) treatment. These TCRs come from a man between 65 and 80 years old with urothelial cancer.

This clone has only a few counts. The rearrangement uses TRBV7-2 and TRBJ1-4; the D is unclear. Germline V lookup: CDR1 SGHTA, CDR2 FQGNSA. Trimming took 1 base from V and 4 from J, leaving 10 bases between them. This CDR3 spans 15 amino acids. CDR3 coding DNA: TGTGCCAGCAGCTTAGTGGCGGAGTATAATGAAAAACTGTTTTTT. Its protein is CASSLVAEYNEKLFF.

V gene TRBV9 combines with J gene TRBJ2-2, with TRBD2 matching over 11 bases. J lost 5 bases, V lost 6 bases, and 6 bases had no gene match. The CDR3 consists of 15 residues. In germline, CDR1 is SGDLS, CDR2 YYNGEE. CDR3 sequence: CASTLGLAETGELFF. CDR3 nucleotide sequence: TGTGCCAGCACTTTGGGACTAGCGGAGACCGGGGAGCTGTTTTTT.

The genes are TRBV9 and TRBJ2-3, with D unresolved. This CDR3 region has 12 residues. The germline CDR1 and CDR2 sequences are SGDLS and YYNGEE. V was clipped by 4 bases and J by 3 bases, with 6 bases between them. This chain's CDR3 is CASSSETDTQYF. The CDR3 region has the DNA TGTGCCAGCAGCTCAGAAACAGATACGCAGTATTTT.

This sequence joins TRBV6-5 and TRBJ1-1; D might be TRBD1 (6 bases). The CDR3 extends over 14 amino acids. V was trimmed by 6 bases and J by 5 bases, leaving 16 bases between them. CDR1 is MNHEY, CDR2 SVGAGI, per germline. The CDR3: CASRTREGETEAFF. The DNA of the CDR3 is TGTGCCAGCAGGACCCGTGAGGGGGAGACTGAAGCTTTCTTT.

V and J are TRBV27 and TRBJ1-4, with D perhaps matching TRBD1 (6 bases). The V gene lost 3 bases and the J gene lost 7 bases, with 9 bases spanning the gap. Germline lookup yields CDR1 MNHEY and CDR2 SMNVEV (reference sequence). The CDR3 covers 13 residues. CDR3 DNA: TGTGCCAGCAGTTTGCAGGGGCCTGAAAAACTGTTTTTT. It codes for CASSLQGPEKLFF.

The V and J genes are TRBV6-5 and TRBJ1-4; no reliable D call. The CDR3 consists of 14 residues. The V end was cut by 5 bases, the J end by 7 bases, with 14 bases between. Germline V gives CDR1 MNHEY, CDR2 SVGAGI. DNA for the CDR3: TGTGCCAGCAGTAATCAAAAGGAGGGTGAAAAACTGTTTTTT. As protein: CASSNQKEGEKLFF.

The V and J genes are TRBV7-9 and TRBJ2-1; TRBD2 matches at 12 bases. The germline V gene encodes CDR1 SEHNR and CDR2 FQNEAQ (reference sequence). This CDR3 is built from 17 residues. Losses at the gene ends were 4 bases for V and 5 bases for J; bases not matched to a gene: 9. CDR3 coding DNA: TGTGCCAGCAGCTCTATCTCTAGCGGGAGGGCGAACAATGAGCAGTTCTTC. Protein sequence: CASSSISSGRANNEQFF.

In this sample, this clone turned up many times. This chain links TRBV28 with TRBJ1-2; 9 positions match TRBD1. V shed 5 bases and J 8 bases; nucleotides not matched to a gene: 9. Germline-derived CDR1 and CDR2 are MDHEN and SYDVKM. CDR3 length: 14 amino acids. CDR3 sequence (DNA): TGTGCCAGCAGTGGGACAGGGTGGTTGGGGGGCTACACCTTC. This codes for CASSGTGWLGGYTF.